This passage covers 4 T cell receptor beta chains from one sample sequenced in a study of blood T cell repertoires in COVID-19. Only in-frame clones appear in the TCRdb table, and some are missing; sequencing was by immunoSEQ multiplex PCR. The sample has 150,000 to 200,000 clones, about nine tenths seen once. The sample was peripheral blood. Receptors were obtained from a woman in her sixties or seventies with COVID-19, enrolled during active disease.

This clone came up a few times. This chain links TRBV7-2 with TRBJ1-2; D not certain. Germline CDR1 is SGHTA and CDR2 is FQGNSA. V dropped 2 bases and J dropped 0 bases, with 7 bases sitting between them. The CDR3 runs 14 residues. CDR3 sequence: CASSLSLTNYGYTF. For the CDR3, the DNA is TGTGCCAGCAGCTTAAGCCTTACTAACTATGGCTACACCTTC.

DNA of the CDR3: TGTGCCAGCAGCTTAGCGTCCCTAGAGGGCTACACCTTC. This encodes CASSLASLEGYTF. The rearrangement links TRBV7-9 to TRBJ1-2; the D is unclear. The V and J ends lost 0 bases and 8 bases respectively, with 10 bases between them. The CDR3 has 13 amino acids. CDR1 is SEHNR and CDR2 is FQNEAQ in the germline V gene (reference sequence).

This chain joins TRBV5-1 and TRBJ1-4, with 8 bases lining up with TRBD1. Unmatched junction bases numbered 5, after V lost 0 bases and J lost 7 bases. This CDR3 has 15 amino acids. CDR1 and CDR2 (germline): SGHRS, YFSETQ. The CDR3: CASSLARGLGEKLFF. The CDR3 coding sequence is TGCGCCAGCAGCTTGGCCAGGGGGCTTGGTGAAAAACTGTTTTTT.

The chain has TRBV2 and TRBJ2-1; 14 bases map to TRBD2. Trimming took 9 bases from V and 8 from J; bases not matched to a gene: 9. CDR1 is SNHLY, CDR2 FYNNEI, per germline. CDR3 size: 15 residues. The CDR3 coding sequence is TGTGCCAGGACTAGCGGGAGGGCAGTTAGGGATGAGCAGTTCTTC. Translated, it gives CARTSGRAVRDEQFF.